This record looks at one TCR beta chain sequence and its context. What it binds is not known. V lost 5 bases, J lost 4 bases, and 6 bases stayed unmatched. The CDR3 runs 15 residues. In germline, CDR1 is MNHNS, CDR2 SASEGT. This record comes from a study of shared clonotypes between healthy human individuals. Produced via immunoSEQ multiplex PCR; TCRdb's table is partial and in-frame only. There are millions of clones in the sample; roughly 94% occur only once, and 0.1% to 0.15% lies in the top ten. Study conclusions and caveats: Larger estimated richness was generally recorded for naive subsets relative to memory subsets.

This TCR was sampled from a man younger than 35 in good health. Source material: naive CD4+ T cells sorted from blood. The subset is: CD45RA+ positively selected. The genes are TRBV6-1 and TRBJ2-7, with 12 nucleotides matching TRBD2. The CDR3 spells CASSIRTSGEYEQYF. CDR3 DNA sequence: TGTGCCAGCAGTATCCGGACTAGCGGGGAGTACGAGCAGTACTTC.